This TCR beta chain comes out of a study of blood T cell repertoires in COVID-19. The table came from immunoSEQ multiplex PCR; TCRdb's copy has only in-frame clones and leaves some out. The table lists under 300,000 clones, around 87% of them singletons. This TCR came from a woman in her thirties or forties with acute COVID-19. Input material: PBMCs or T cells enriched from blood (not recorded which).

The CDR3 DNA is TGTGCCAGCAGATACTCCTTGAGGTCCGGGGCCAACGTCCTGACTTTC. Translating gives CASRYSLRSGANVLTF. V and J are TRBV27 and TRBJ2-6; no reliable D call. The CDR3 has 16 residues. Trimming removed 6 bases at V and 4 bases at J, with 16 bases between. CDR1 and CDR2 from the germline V gene are MNHEY and SMNVEV (reference sequence).